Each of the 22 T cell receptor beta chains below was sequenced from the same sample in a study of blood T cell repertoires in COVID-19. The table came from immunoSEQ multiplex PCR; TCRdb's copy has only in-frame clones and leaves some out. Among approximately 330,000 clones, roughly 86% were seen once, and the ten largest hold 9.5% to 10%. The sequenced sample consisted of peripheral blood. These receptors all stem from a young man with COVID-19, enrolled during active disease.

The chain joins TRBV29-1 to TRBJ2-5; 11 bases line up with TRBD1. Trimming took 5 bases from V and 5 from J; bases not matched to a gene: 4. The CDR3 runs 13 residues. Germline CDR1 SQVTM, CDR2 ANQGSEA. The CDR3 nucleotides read TGCAGCGTTTGGACAGGGGGCTGGGAGACCCAGTACTTC. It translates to CSVWTGGWETQYF.

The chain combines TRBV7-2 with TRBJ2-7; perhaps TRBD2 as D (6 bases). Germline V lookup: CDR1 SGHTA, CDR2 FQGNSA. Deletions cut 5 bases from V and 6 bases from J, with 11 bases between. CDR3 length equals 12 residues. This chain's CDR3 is CASSPTRLEQYF. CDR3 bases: TGTGCCAGCAGCCCGACTAGGCTCGAGCAGTACTTC.

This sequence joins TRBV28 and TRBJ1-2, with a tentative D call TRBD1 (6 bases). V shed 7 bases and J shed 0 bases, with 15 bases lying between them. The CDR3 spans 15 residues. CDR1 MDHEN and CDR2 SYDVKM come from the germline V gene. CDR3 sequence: CASTVPGTPNYGYTF. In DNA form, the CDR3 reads TGTGCCAGCACCGTGCCGGGGACACCTAACTATGGCTACACCTTC.

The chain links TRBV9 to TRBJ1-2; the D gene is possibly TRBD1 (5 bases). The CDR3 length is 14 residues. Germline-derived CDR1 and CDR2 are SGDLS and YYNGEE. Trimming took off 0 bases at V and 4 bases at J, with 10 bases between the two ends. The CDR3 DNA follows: TGTGCCAGCAGCGTAGGGGTAGGGGTCTATGGCTACACCTTC. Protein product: CASSVGVGVYGYTF.

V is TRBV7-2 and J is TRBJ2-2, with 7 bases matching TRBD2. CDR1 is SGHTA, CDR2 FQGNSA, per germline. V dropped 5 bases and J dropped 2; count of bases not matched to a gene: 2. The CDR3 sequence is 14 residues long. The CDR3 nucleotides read TGTGCCAGCAGCCCTAGCGGAAACACCGGGGAGCTGTTTTTT. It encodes CASSPSGNTGELFF.

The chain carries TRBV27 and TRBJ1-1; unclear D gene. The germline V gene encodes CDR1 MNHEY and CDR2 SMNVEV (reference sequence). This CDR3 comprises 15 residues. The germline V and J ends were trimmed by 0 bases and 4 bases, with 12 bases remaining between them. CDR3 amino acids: CASSLSAWEATEAFF. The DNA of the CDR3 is TGTGCCAGCAGTTTATCGGCGTGGGAGGCCACTGAAGCTTTCTTT.

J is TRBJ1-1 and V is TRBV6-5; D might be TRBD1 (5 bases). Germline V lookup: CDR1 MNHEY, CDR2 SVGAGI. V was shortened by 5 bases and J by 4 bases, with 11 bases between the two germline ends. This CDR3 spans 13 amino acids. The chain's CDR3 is CASSTGGVTEAFF. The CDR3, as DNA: TGTGCCAGCAGTACTGGGGGGGTCACTGAAGCTTTCTTT.

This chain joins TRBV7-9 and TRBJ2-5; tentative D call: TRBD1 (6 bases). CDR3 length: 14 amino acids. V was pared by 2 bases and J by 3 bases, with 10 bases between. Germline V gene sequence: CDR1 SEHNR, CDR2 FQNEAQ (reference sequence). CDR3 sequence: CASSLNQGKETQYF. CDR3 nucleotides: TGTGCCAGCAGCTTAAACCAGGGGAAAGAGACCCAGTACTTC.

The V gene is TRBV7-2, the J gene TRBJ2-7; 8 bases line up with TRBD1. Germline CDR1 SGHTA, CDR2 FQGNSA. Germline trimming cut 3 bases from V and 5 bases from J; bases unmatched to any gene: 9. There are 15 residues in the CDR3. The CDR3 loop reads CASSLDRAPRNEQYF. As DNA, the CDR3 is TGTGCCAGCAGCTTGGACAGGGCCCCGAGGAACGAGCAGTACTTC.

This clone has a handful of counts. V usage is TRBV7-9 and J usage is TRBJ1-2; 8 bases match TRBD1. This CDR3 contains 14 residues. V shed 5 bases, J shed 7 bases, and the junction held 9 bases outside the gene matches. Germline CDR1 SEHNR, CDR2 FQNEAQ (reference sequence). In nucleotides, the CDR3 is TGTGCCAGCAGCCAGATGACAGGGGAGGCTGGCTACACCTTC. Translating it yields CASSQMTGEAGYTF.

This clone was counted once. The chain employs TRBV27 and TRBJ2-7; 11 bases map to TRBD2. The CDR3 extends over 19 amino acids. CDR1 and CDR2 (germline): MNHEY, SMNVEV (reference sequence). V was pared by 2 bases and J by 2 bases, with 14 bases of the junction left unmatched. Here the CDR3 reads CASSLELAGVGGPTYEQYF. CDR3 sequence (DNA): TGTGCCAGCAGTTTAGAACTAGCGGGGGTCGGAGGGCCAACCTACGAGCAGTACTTC.

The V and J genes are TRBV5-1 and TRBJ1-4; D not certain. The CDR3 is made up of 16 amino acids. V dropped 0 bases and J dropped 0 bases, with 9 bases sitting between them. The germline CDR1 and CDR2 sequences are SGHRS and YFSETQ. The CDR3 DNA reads TGCGCCAGCAGCTTGGGGCGGGGTGCAACTAATGAAAAACTGTTTTTT. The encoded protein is CASSLGRGATNEKLFF.

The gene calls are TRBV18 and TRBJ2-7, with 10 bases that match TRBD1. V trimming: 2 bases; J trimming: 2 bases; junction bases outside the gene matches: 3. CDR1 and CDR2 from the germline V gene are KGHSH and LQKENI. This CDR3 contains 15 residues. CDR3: CASSPSDRGAYEQYF. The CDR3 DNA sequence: TGTGCCAGCTCACCATCGGACAGGGGGGCCTACGAGCAGTACTTC.

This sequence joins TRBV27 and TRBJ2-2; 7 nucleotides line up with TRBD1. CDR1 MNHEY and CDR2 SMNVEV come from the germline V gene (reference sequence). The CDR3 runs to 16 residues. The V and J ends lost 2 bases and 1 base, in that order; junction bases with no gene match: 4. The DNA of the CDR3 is TGTGCCAGCAGTTTAACGGGGACAGAGAACACCGGGGAGCTGTTTTTT. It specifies CASSLTGTENTGELFF.

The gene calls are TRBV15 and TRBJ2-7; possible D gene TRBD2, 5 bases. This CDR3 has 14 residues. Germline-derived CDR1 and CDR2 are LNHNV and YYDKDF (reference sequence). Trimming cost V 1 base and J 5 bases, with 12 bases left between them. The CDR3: CATSRVGRGDEQYF. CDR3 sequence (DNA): TGTGCCACCAGCAGAGTGGGTCGGGGTGACGAGCAGTACTTC. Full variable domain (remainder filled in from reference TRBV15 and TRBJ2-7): DAMVIQNPRYQVTQFGKPVTLSCSQTLNHNVMYWYQQKSSQAPKLLFHYYDKDFNNEADTPDNFQSRRPNTSFCFLDIRSPGLGDTAMYLCATSRVGRGDEQYFGPGTRLTVT.

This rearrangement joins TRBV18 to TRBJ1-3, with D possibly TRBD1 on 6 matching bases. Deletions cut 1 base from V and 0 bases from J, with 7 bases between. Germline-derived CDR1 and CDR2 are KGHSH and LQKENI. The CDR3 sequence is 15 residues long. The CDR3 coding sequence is TGTGCCAGCTCACCACGGACAGTCTCTGGAAACACCATATATTTT. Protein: CASSPRTVSGNTIYF.

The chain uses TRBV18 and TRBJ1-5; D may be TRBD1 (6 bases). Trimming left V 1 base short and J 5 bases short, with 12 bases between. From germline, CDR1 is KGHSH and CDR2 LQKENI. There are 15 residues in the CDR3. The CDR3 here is CASSPRRAGDQPQHF. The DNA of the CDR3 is TGTGCCAGCTCACCACGTCGGGCAGGGGATCAGCCCCAGCATTTT.

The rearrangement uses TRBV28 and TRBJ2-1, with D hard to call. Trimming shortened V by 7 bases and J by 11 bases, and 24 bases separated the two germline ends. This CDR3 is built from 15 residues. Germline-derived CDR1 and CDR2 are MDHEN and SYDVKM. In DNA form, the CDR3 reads TGTGCCAGCATTTCTTCCTCCCGTGGGCCCCCGAAGCAGTTCTTC. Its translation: CASISSSRGPPKQFF.

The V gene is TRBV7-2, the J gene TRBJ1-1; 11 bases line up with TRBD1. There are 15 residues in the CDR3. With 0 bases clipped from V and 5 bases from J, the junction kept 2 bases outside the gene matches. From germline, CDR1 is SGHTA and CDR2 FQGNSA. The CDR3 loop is CASSLAGTGGTEAFF. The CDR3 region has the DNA TGTGCCAGCAGCTTAGCAGGGACAGGGGGAACTGAAGCTTTCTTT.

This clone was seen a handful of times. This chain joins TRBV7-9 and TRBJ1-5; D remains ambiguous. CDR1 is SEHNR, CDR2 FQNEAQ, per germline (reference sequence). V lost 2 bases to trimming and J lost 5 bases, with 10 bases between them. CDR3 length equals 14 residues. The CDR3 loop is CASSLSGEYQPQHF. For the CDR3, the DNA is TGTGCCAGCAGCTTATCCGGGGAATATCAGCCCCAGCATTTT.

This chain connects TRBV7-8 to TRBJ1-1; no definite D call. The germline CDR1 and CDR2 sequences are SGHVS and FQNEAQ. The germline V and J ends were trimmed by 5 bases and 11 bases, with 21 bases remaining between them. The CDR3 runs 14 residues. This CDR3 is CASSPTGGQTVAFF. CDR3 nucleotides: TGTGCCAGCAGCCCTACGGGAGGGCAGACGGTCGCTTTCTTT.

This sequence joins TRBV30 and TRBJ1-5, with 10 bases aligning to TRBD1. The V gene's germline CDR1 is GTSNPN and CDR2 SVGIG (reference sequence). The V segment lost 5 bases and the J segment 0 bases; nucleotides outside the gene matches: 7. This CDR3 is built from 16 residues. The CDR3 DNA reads TGTGCCTGGGCGACAGGGGGCGAATATAGCAATCAGCCCCAGCATTTT. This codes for CAWATGGEYSNQPQHF.